These 30 T cell receptor beta chains were all obtained from the same sample, sequenced in a study of T cell responses to AZD1222 COVID-19 vaccine. Libraries were prepared by immunoSEQ multiplex PCR; TCRdb keeps only in-frame clonotypes and omits some of them. This table holds 200,000 to 250,000 clones, approximately 94% found once. Sequencing was performed on peripheral blood, taken on day 0 of MenACWY control vaccination. The source of these receptors is an adult in good health.

The chain links TRBV5-4 to TRBJ1-4; TRBD1 might be the D (6 bases). Per germline, CDR1 SGHNT and CDR2 YYREEE (reference sequence). V was pared by 1 base and J by 6 bases, with 7 bases between. CDR3 length equals 13 residues. The CDR3 DNA is TGTGCCAGCAGCTTGCCAGGGGATGAAAAACTGTTTTTT. Translation: CASSLPGDEKLFF.

This sequence joins TRBV3-1 (or the pseudogene TRBV3-2) and TRBJ2-5, with 14 bases aligning to TRBD2. Trimming removed 5 bases from V and 5 bases from J; junction bases left unmatched: 4. Germline V lookup: CDR1 LGHDT, CDR2 YNNKEL (reference sequence). This CDR3 region has 15 residues. The CDR3 DNA follows: TGTGCCAGCAGCACGGGACTAGCGGGGGTGGAGACCCAGTACTTC. Its translation: CASSTGLAGVETQYF.

This sequence joins TRBV3-1 (or the pseudogene TRBV3-2) and TRBJ1-3; the D is unclear. The V gene's germline CDR1 is LGHDT and CDR2 YNNKEL (reference sequence). This CDR3 is built from 15 residues. Trimming took 4 bases from V and 0 from J, leaving 10 bases between them. For the CDR3, the DNA is TGTGCCAGCAGCCGCTGGAGGTCCTCTGGAAACACCATATATTTT. Amino acids: CASSRWRSSGNTIYF.

The chain links TRBV27 to TRBJ2-1; D not resolved. The CDR3 covers 15 residues. V was clipped by 4 bases and J by 0 bases, with 10 bases between them. CDR1 and CDR2 from the germline V gene are MNHEY and SMNVEV (reference sequence). The CDR3 sequence: CASSSDTSSYNEQFF. The CDR3 nucleotides read TGTGCCAGCAGTTCCGATACGAGCTCCTACAATGAGCAGTTCTTC.

This chain joins TRBV2 and TRBJ2-3; D gene unclear. The CDR3 contains 15 residues. Trimming cost V 6 bases and J 0 bases, with 13 bases left between them. Germline values: CDR1 SNHLY, CDR2 FYNNEI. The CDR3 DNA sequence: TGTGCCAGCAGGGTCGACCAGACTAGCACAGATACGCAGTATTTT. Translating gives CASRVDQTSTDTQYF.

The rearrangement uses TRBV5-4 and TRBJ1-1; possibly TRBD1 for D (6 bases). V lost 5 bases to trimming and J lost 3 bases, with 14 bases between them. The CDR3 is made up of 14 amino acids. CDR1 is SGHNT, CDR2 YYREEE, per germline (reference sequence). CDR3: CASRPGQHDTEAFF. The DNA for the CDR3 is TGTGCCAGCAGGCCGGGACAACATGACACTGAAGCTTTCTTT.

The V call is TRBV19, the J call TRBJ2-5; 10 bases map to TRBD2. The CDR3 length is 15 residues. The ends lost 3 bases at V and 4 bases at J; junction bases unmatched: 5. CDR1 and CDR2 from the germline V gene are LNHDA and SQIVND (reference sequence). CDR3 sequence (DNA): TGTGCCAGTAGTATTCGGACTAGCGGTTTAGAGACCCAGTACTTC. This codes for CASSIRTSGLETQYF.

V gene TRBV12-3 or TRBV12-4 combines with J gene TRBJ1-5; D not resolved. This CDR3 is built from 13 residues. V was pared by 3 bases and J by 3 bases, with 6 bases between. CDR3: CASSFSANQPQHF. The DNA for the CDR3 is TGTGCCAGCAGTTTTAGTGCCAATCAGCCCCAGCATTTT.

The chain links TRBV6-5 to TRBJ2-7; tentatively, D is TRBD1 (5 bases). Between the trimmed V and J ends, which lost 2 bases and 5 bases, there was a span of 13 bases. The CDR3 spans 14 residues. Germline-derived CDR1 and CDR2 are MNHEY and SVGAGI. The CDR3 nucleotides are TGTGCCAGCAGTTACAGGCAGGGTATCGACGAGCAGTACTTC. It yields the protein CASSYRQGIDEQYF.

The rearrangement uses TRBV20-1 and TRBJ2-7; TRBD2 aligns across 10 bases. This CDR3 spans 11 amino acids. Germline-derived CDR1 and CDR2 are DFQATT and SNEGSKA (reference sequence). V was clipped by 8 bases and J by 6 bases; unmatched bases: 4. The CDR3 DNA is TGCAGTAAAACTAGCGGGGTCGAGCAGTACTTC. This codes for CSKTSGVEQYF.

The chain links TRBV28 to TRBJ1-1; D is unresolved. Germline CDR1 is MDHEN and CDR2 is SYDVKM. Trimming took 3 bases from V and 7 from J, leaving 6 bases between them. The CDR3 runs to 11 residues. Here the CDR3 DNA reads TGTGCCAGCAGTTTGCAGCGTGAAGCTTTCTTT. It is translated as CASSLQREAFF.

This clone was observed once. The chain employs TRBV5-4 and TRBJ1-2; TRBD1 is a possible D gene (6 bases). Trimming removed 0 bases from V and 4 bases from J, with 16 bases in between. This CDR3 region has 16 residues. Germline V gene data show CDR1 as SGHNT and CDR2 as YYREEE (reference sequence). The DNA for the CDR3 is TGTGCCAGCAGCTTGGCTTGGGGGGCGCGGGCCTATGGCTACACCTTC. Protein sequence: CASSLAWGARAYGYTF.

The rearrangement uses TRBV30 and TRBJ1-2; maybe TRBD1 (5 bases). Trimming took 3 bases from V and 2 from J, leaving 10 bases between them. Germline CDR1 and CDR2: GTSNPN and SVGIG (reference sequence). The CDR3 has 13 residues. Here the CDR3 reads CAWRGRSNYGYTF. The DNA of the CDR3 is TGTGCCTGGAGGGGACGCTCCAACTATGGCTACACCTTC.

The V gene is TRBV6-5, the J gene TRBJ1-3; TRBD1 matches 7 bases. The junction had 4 bases not matched to a gene; V was cut back by 2 bases and J by 0 bases. The CDR3 has 16 residues. Germline CDR1 MNHEY, CDR2 SVGAGI. This CDR3 reads CASSYPRGYSGNTIYF. The CDR3 DNA reads TGTGCCAGCAGTTACCCCAGGGGGTACTCTGGAAACACCATATATTTT.

V and J are TRBV7-9 and TRBJ2-7, with D tentatively TRBD1 (6 bases). CDR3 length: 14 residues. Germline V gene lookup returns CDR1 SEHNR and CDR2 FQNEAQ (reference sequence). Between the trimmed V and J ends, which lost 6 bases and 2 bases, there was a span of 14 bases. CDR3 loop: CASRHQGPTYEQYF. In nucleotides, the CDR3 is TGTGCCAGCAGACATCAGGGGCCGACCTACGAGCAGTACTTC.

Comments on this clone: At one end the junction does not follow the germline gene, possibly because of a read error. V gene TRBV2 combines with J gene TRBJ2-5; either TRBD1 or TRBD2 may supply D (5 bases each). Germline CDR1 reads SNHLY; CDR2 reads FYNNEI. The CDR3 has 12 amino acids. The CDR3 coding sequence is TGTGCCCAAGAGGGACCCCAAAAGACCCAGTACTTC. Translated, it gives CAQEGPQKTQYF.

The chain joins TRBV27 to TRBJ1-2; D not resolved. In germline, CDR1 is MNHEY, CDR2 SMNVEV (reference sequence). The CDR3 covers 11 residues. Trimming pared 6 bases from V and 8 bases from J, leaving 10 bases between. The CDR3 DNA follows: TGTGCCAGCAGGCCCGCCAGAGGCTACACCTTC. The encoded protein is CASRPARGYTF.

This chain joins TRBV2 and TRBJ1-2, with D perhaps matching TRBD1 (5 bases). Trimming stripped 11 bases from V and 8 bases from J, with 24 bases between. CDR1 is SNHLY, CDR2 FYNNEI, per germline. This CDR3 comprises 14 residues. The CDR3 nucleotides read TGTGCCGTAGGGGAGGATGGCTTCGTAATGGGCTACACCTTC. Its protein is CAVGEDGFVMGYTF.

This rearrangement joins TRBV28 to TRBJ1-6, with unresolved D. The CDR3 spans 14 residues. V was shortened by 5 bases and J by 10 bases, with 15 bases between the two germline ends. CDR1 MDHEN and CDR2 SYDVKM come from the germline V gene. The CDR3 here is CASSTTTTVSPLHF. The CDR3 bases are TGTGCCAGCAGTACGACAACTACAGTCTCACCCCTCCACTTT.

The chain links TRBV18 to TRBJ1-2; tentative D call: TRBD1 (6 bases). V lost 0 bases and J lost 8, with 13 bases in between. Germline V lookup: CDR1 KGHSH, CDR2 LQKENI. The CDR3 has 14 amino acids. The CDR3 DNA reads TGTGCCAGCTCACCACCGGCGGCAGGGGTAGGCTACACCTTC. Residues: CASSPPAAGVGYTF.

The chain has TRBV28 and TRBJ1-2; maybe TRBD1 (5 bases). V shed 3 bases and J shed 5 bases, with 13 bases lying between them. This CDR3 has 14 residues. Germline V lookup: CDR1 MDHEN, CDR2 SYDVKM. The CDR3 reads CASSFETETYGYTF. The CDR3 nucleotides are TGTGCCAGCAGTTTTGAGACAGAGACTTATGGCTACACCTTC.

The chain recombines TRBV27 with TRBJ1-2; no reliable D call. Germline V lookup: CDR1 MNHEY, CDR2 SMNVEV (reference sequence). Between the trimmed V and J ends, which lost 5 bases and 4 bases, there was a span of 14 bases. The CDR3 sequence is 14 residues long. This chain's CDR3 is CASSPNRVGYGYTF. DNA of the CDR3: TGTGCCAGCAGTCCAAATCGGGTCGGCTATGGCTACACCTTC.

The rearrangement uses TRBV3-1 (or the pseudogene TRBV3-2) and TRBJ1-3; no clear D gene. CDR3 size: 16 residues. The germline gives CDR1 LGHDT, CDR2 YNNKEL (reference sequence). Trimming pared 1 base from V and 0 bases from J, leaving 10 bases between. CDR3 residues: CASSQVTGSSGNTIYF. Written as DNA, the CDR3 is TGTGCCAGCAGCCAAGTGACCGGATCCTCTGGAAACACCATATATTTT.

In DNA, the CDR3 is TGTGCCAGCAGCTTAAGCCGGCGGGGGGGCCTGGAGACCCAGTACTTC. Protein product: CASSLSRRGGLETQYF. The chain is built from TRBV11-2 and TRBJ2-5, with 9 bases aligning to TRBD2. Germline-derived CDR1 and CDR2 are SGHAT and FQNNGV. V lost 2 bases to trimming and J lost 5 bases; unmatched junction nucleotides: 9. This CDR3 is built from 16 residues.

The V call is TRBV6-6, the J call TRBJ1-2; 7 bases align to TRBD1. Per germline, CDR1 MNHNY and CDR2 SVGAGI (reference sequence). This CDR3 spans 13 amino acids. Germline trimming cut 2 bases from V and 8 bases from J; bases unmatched to any gene: 5. The CDR3 region has the DNA TGTGCCAGCAGTTACGAGGGGGCGAGAGGCTACACCTTC. It specifies CASSYEGARGYTF.

The chain carries TRBV4-1 and TRBJ2-2; 8 bases match TRBD2. V shed 0 bases and J 7 bases; nucleotides not matched to a gene: 13. CDR3 length: 18 residues. From germline, CDR1 is MGHRA and CDR2 YSYEKL. The CDR3 protein is CASSQDQAGEVTSGELFF. CDR3 in DNA: TGCGCCAGCAGCCAAGATCAAGCGGGGGAGGTAACGAGCGGGGAGCTGTTTTTT.

The rearrangement joins TRBV2 to TRBJ1-3; D possibly corresponds to TRBD1 (6 bases). Trimming took 6 bases from V and 3 from J, leaving 12 bases between them. The germline V gene encodes CDR1 SNHLY and CDR2 FYNNEI. This CDR3 is 14 amino acids long. Here the CDR3 DNA reads TGTGCCAGCAGCGTGGGACAAGGTGGAAACACCATATATTTT. This encodes CASSVGQGGNTIYF.

This clone was seen just once. V gene TRBV25-1 combines with J gene TRBJ2-5, with D unresolved. CDR1 and CDR2 (germline): MGHDK, SYGVNS. The V end lost 4 bases, the J end lost 4 bases, and 4 bases lay between the germline ends. This CDR3 has 11 amino acids. The CDR3 spells CASSVVETQYF. The CDR3 coding sequence is TGTGCCAGCAGTGTAGTAGAGACCCAGTACTTC.

V gene TRBV19 combines with J gene TRBJ1-5; 7 bases map to TRBD1. V shed 7 bases and J 3 bases; nucleotides not matched to a gene: 6. This CDR3 spans 14 amino acids. Germline lookup yields CDR1 LNHDA and CDR2 SQIVND (reference sequence). The CDR3 coding sequence is TGTGCCAGTACCCTAGGACAGGTCAATCAGCCCCAGCATTTT. Translating it yields CASTLGQVNQPQHF.

CDR3 coding DNA: TGTGCCAGCAGTTCGACGACAGGAATTTACGAGCAGTACTTC. Amino acids: CASSSTTGIYEQYF. The chain has TRBV6-2 or TRBV6-3 and TRBJ2-7, with a possible D match to TRBD1 (6 bases). The CDR3 is 14 residues long. Per germline, CDR1 MNHEY and CDR2 SVGEGT. The ends were cut back, 4 bases at V and 4 bases at J, with 14 bases in the middle.